This T cell receptor beta chain appears in the sequencing data of a study of human T cells and chemical hapten exposure. In the source study's methods: Samples ranged from roughly 23,224 to 690,600 TCRs, with a median of roughly 93,000. One entry per CDR3 protein results from TCRdb running MiXCR on the RACE reads. TCRdb's processing, not the authors', yielded these V and J calls. Of 180,000 or so distinct CDR3 sequences listed, 20% to 25% are singletons. The time point was: patch test 1, 2 weeks after DPC sensitization. Stated treatment: therapeutic diphenylcyclopropenone sensitization with weekly scalp DPC. Germline CDR1 reads SGHRS; CDR2 reads YFSETQ. The CDR3 is 14 residues long. With 4 bases removed from V and 1 base from J, the gap between germline ends came to 11 bases. This clonotype appeared a single time.

The source material was whole blood, sampled in connection with sensitization to the hapten diphenylcyclopropenone (DPC). This chain uses TRBV5-1 with TRBJ2-5; D is uncertain. The sequence came from a woman between 45 and 60 years old with alopecia areata. Some clones in this sample may be carry-over from other donors' samples. DNA for the CDR3: TGCGCCAGCAGCCGACAATCGATCCAAGAGACCCAGTACTTC. The encoded protein is CASSRQSIQETQYF.